These 20 T cell receptor beta chains came from one sample sequenced in a study of cytomegalovirus exposure and HLA in healthy donors. PCR employed 60 Vbeta and 13 Jbeta primers. Sequencing was performed with immunoSEQ multiplex PCR; in TCRdb, only in-frame clones are kept and a portion is missing. This table holds some 110,000 clones, 55% to 65% found once. Input material: PBMCs. The source of these receptors is a woman in her forties in good health and CMV-seropositive.

The chain recombines TRBV27 with TRBJ1-1, with D possibly matching TRBD1 (6 bases). Germline V gene data show CDR1 as MNHEY and CDR2 as SMNVEV (reference sequence). This CDR3 comprises 15 residues. V was pared by 3 bases and J by 9 bases, with 20 bases between. This chain's CDR3 is CASSFRGRRSSQAFF. As DNA, the CDR3 is TGTGCCAGCAGTTTCAGGGGCAGGCGGTCTAGTCAAGCTTTCTTT.

This clone turned up a few times. V is TRBV7-3 and J is TRBJ2-2; D gene unclear. The CDR3 has 14 residues. Trimming removed 5 bases from V and 6 bases from J, with 13 bases in between. In germline, CDR1 is SGHTA, CDR2 FQGTGA. The CDR3 DNA sequence: TGTGCCAGCAGCCCAGGCTCCCGAGCCGGGGAGCTGTTTTTT. Its translation: CASSPGSRAGELFF.

This chain joins TRBV5-4 and TRBJ2-2; 7 bases are a match to TRBD2. The CDR3 totals 14 residues. CDR1 and CDR2 from the germline V gene are SGHNT and YYREEE (reference sequence). V lost 3 bases, J lost 6 bases, and 5 bases stayed unmatched. The CDR3 DNA sequence: TGTGCCAGCAGCTCGGGACTATCCCCCGGGGAGCTGTTTTTT. Translated: CASSSGLSPGELFF.

The V call is TRBV2, the J call TRBJ2-2; no clear D gene. V was shortened by 2 bases and J by 4 bases, with 11 bases between the two germline ends. CDR3 length: 15 residues. Germline assignment: CDR1 SNHLY and CDR2 FYNNEI. CDR3: CASSETDVSTGELFF. In DNA, the CDR3 is TGTGCCAGCAGTGAAACAGATGTCAGCACCGGGGAGCTGTTTTTT.

Only one count was recorded for this clone. The chain employs TRBV5-1 and TRBJ1-1; D perhaps matches TRBD1 (5 bases). From germline, CDR1 is SGHRS and CDR2 YFSETQ. The CDR3 runs to 13 residues. The ends were cut back, 6 bases at V and 4 bases at J, with 13 bases in the middle. The CDR3 region has the DNA TGCGCCAGCACCACCGGGGGGGGCACTGAAGCTTTCTTT. Translation: CASTTGGGTEAFF.

The V and J genes are TRBV9 and TRBJ2-3, with D possibly being TRBD2 (5 bases). CDR1 SGDLS and CDR2 YYNGEE come from the germline V gene. V was clipped by 3 bases and J by 0 bases, with 14 bases between them. This CDR3 has 16 residues. CDR3 loop: CASSALQRASTDTQYF. CDR3 coding DNA: TGTGCCAGCAGCGCACTACAGAGGGCTAGCACAGATACGCAGTATTTT.

The chain employs TRBV5-8 and TRBJ2-7; D is ambiguous. The CDR3 is 15 amino acids. Looked up from germline, CDR1 is SGHTS and CDR2 is YDEGEE. Trimming took off 3 bases at V and 6 bases at J, with 19 bases between the two ends. This CDR3 reads CASSWLVGALVEQYF. CDR3 nucleotides: TGTGCCAGCAGCTGGCTGGTTGGAGCTCTGGTCGAGCAGTACTTC. Supplemented by reference TRBV5-8 and TRBJ2-7, the full variable domain reads EAGVTQSPTHLIKTRGQQATLRCSPISGHTSVYWYQQALGLGLQFLLWYDEGEERNRGNFPPRFSGRQFPNYSSELNVNALELEDSALYLCASSWLVGALVEQYFGPGTRLTVT.

The chain is built from TRBV15 and TRBJ1-1; TRBD1 matches at 7 bases. The CDR3 is 14 residues long. J was trimmed by 7 bases and V by 0 bases; bases with no gene match: 5. Germline V lookup: CDR1 LNHNV, CDR2 YYDKDF (reference sequence). CDR3 residues: CATSRDRWTGEAFF. DNA for the CDR3: TGTGCCACCAGCAGAGATAGGTGGACAGGTGAAGCTTTCTTT.

This clone was seen once. The gene calls are TRBV6-5 and TRBJ2-7; 11 nucleotides line up with TRBD2. Germline V gene sequence: CDR1 MNHEY, CDR2 SVGAGI. The V and J ends lost 9 bases and 4 bases, in that order; junction bases with no gene match: 8. The CDR3 consists of 14 residues. CDR3 amino acids: CASLAGGPPYEQYF. The DNA for the CDR3 is TGTGCCAGTCTAGCGGGAGGCCCCCCATACGAGCAGTACTTC.

Of note for this clone: One junction end disagrees with the germline gene, perhaps due to a read error. This rearrangement joins TRBV7-7 to TRBJ2-1; perhaps TRBD1 as D (5 bases). This CDR3 has 21 amino acids. Germline V gene sequence: CDR1 SSHAT, CDR2 FNYEAQ (reference sequence). The CDR3, as DNA: TGTGCTAGCAGCTTAGGTTGGGGAAGGGGTGCCACAGTGGGGTCCCTGGATGAGCAGTTCTTC. As protein: CASSLGWGRGATVGSLDEQFF.

The chain combines TRBV10-3 with TRBJ2-5, with 11 nucleotides matching TRBD2. Germline V gene sequence: CDR1 ENHRY, CDR2 SYGVKD. The CDR3 sequence is 16 residues long. The junction had 8 bases not matched to a gene; V was cut back by 3 bases and J by 5 bases. The CDR3 loop reads CAISDLTSGRGETQYF. CDR3 sequence (DNA): TGTGCCATCAGTGATCTTACTAGCGGGAGAGGGGAGACCCAGTACTTC.

This chain uses TRBV9 with TRBJ2-7; possibly TRBD2 for D (7 bases). This CDR3 is 16 amino acids long. With 3 bases removed from V and 3 bases from J, the gap between germline ends came to 19 bases. Germline values: CDR1 SGDLS, CDR2 YYNGEE. CDR3 in amino acids: CASSEGGGPDNYEQYF. In nucleotides, the CDR3 is TGTGCCAGCAGCGAGGGGGGAGGGCCAGATAACTACGAGCAGTACTTC.

This clone was seen once. The rearrangement links TRBV11-2 to TRBJ2-1, with D perhaps TRBD2 (6 bases). CDR1 SGHAT and CDR2 FQNNGV come from the germline V gene. V shed 8 bases and J shed 7 bases, with 6 bases lying between them. This CDR3 has 10 amino acids. The CDR3: CASGRNEQFF. The CDR3, as DNA: TGTGCCAGCGGGAGGAATGAGCAGTTCTTC.

The sample holds one count of this clone. The rearrangement joins TRBV28 to TRBJ1-1; 8 nucleotides line up with TRBD1. Germline CDR1 and CDR2: MDHEN and SYDVKM. This CDR3 contains 16 residues. Trimming removed 3 bases from V and 1 base from J; junction bases left unmatched: 7. This CDR3 reads CASSFATGEKNTEAFF. CDR3 DNA: TGTGCCAGCAGTTTCGCGACAGGGGAAAAGAACACTGAAGCTTTCTTT.

This chain uses TRBV28 with TRBJ2-2; possible D gene TRBD2, 6 bases. From germline, CDR1 is MDHEN and CDR2 SYDVKM. The CDR3 sequence is 16 residues long. Between the trimmed V and J ends, which lost 3 bases and 4 bases, there was a span of 15 bases. The CDR3 nucleotides are TGTGCCAGCAGTTTCCCACATGGGAGGTCCACCGGGGAGCTGTTTTTT. Translation: CASSFPHGRSTGELFF.

This clone was recorded only once. The chain is built from TRBV4-2 and TRBJ1-1, with no clear D. Germline values: CDR1 LGHNA, CDR2 YNFKEQ. V was pared by 4 bases and J by 4 bases, with 13 bases between. The CDR3 is 14 residues long. The CDR3 reads CASSRNRDGTEAFF. CDR3 DNA: TGTGCCAGCAGCCGAAATCGGGATGGCACTGAAGCTTTCTTT.

The chain joins TRBV4-3 to TRBJ1-1; D perhaps matches TRBD1 (5 bases). This CDR3 is built from 16 residues. The V gene's germline CDR1 is LGHNA and CDR2 YSLEER. V was trimmed by 4 bases and J by 0 bases, leaving 15 bases between them. The CDR3, as DNA: TGCGCCAGCAGCCCGGGACTGAATCGCATGAACACTGAAGCTTTCTTT. This sequence encodes CASSPGLNRMNTEAFF.

V usage is TRBV6-6 and J usage is TRBJ2-1, with D perhaps matching TRBD1 (5 bases). Germline CDR1 and CDR2: MNHNY and SVGAGI (reference sequence). The CDR3 loop spans 15 amino acids. V lost 0 bases to trimming and J lost 7 bases, with 13 bases between them. CDR3 in amino acids: CASSYSVFQGNEQFF. In DNA form, the CDR3 reads TGTGCCAGCAGTTACTCGGTTTTTCAGGGAAATGAGCAGTTCTTC.

V gene TRBV5-3 combines with J gene TRBJ2-1; the match to TRBD2 covers 13 bases. Being an ORF, TRBV5-3 has a function that is uncertain. J gave up 2 bases and V 0 bases, and 5 bases lay outside the gene matches. The CDR3 runs 18 residues. The CDR3 DNA sequence: TGTGCCAGAAGCTTGGTGGGACTAGCGGGACTAACCTACAATGAGCAGTTCTTC. Its translation: CARSLVGLAGLTYNEQFF.

The chain recombines TRBV28 with TRBJ1-5; 8 bases match TRBD1. Per germline, CDR1 MDHEN and CDR2 SYDVKM. Germline trimming cut 7 bases from V and 6 bases from J; bases unmatched to any gene: 8. This CDR3 comprises 14 residues. CDR3 bases: TGTGCCAGCAACGCAGGACAGGGAGGTCAGCCCCAGCATTTT. Its protein is CASNAGQGGQPQHF.